Presented here are 21 T cell receptor beta chains from one specimen sequenced in a study of blood T cells in healthy people across ages. A second PCR, run for roughly 7 to 12 cycles, used a sample-barcoded 5' primer plus a J-beta primer mix. A single record per CDR3 protein comes from TCRdb applying MiXCR to the 5' RACE reads. The sample lists some 1.5 million distinct CDR3 sequences, about 30% occurring once. Sequencing was performed on blood. These receptors were obtained from a woman aged 25 to 45 in good health.

The genes are TRBV5-1 and TRBJ2-3; 15 bases fit TRBD2. Trimming took 4 bases from V and 10 from J; bases not matched to a gene: 13. The CDR3 spans 17 residues. From germline, CDR1 is SGHRS and CDR2 YFSETQ. CDR3 in amino acids: CASSNEGLAGGPGSQYF. The DNA of the CDR3 is TGCGCCAGCAGCAACGAGGGACTAGCGGGAGGACCAGGGTCGCAGTATTTT.

The chain has TRBV7-9 and TRBJ2-2, with 9 positions matching TRBD2. The length of the CDR3 is 15 residues. CDR1 and CDR2 from the germline V gene are SEHNR and FQNEAQ (reference sequence). V gave up 8 bases and J gave up 2 bases; unmatched junction bases: 6. CDR3 region: CASRSGGYNTGELFF. The DNA for the CDR3 is TGTGCCAGCCGGAGCGGGGGGTACAACACCGGGGAGCTGTTTTTT. Supplemented by reference TRBV7-9 and TRBJ2-2, the full variable domain reads DTGVSQNPRHKITKRGQNVTFRCDPISEHNRLYWYRQTLGQGPEFLTYFQNEAQLEKSRLLSDRFSAERPKGSFSTLEIQRTEQGDSAMYLCASRSGGYNTGELFFGEGSRLTVL.

The chain combines TRBV15 with TRBJ2-5; D is possibly TRBD2 (5 bases). Germline CDR1 LNHNV, CDR2 YYDKDF (reference sequence). V dropped 8 bases and J dropped 5 bases, with 15 bases sitting between them. This CDR3 comprises 13 residues. In DNA, the CDR3 is TGTGCCACCGCGGGCACGGGCAGGGAGACCCAGTACTTC. Its translation: CATAGTGRETQYF.

This clonotype showed up many times. V and J are TRBV29-1 and TRBJ2-1; D is perhaps TRBD1 (5 bases). V was clipped by 4 bases and J by 4 bases, with 5 bases between them. Germline V gene lookup returns CDR1 SQVTM and CDR2 ANQGSEA. The CDR3 loop spans 11 amino acids. The CDR3 is CSVGQYNEQFF. CDR3 nucleotide sequence: TGCAGCGTTGGACAGTACAATGAGCAGTTCTTC.

This clonotype was seen a few times. The chain joins TRBV6-2 or TRBV6-3 to TRBJ1-2; D gene uncertain. V lost 5 bases and J 4 bases, leaving 11 bases between the germline ends. The CDR3 has 13 amino acids. Germline assignment: CDR1 MNHEY and CDR2 SVGEGT. The DNA for the CDR3 is TGTGCCAGCAGTCGTCTGGGAATCTATGGCTACACCTTC. Translation: CASSRLGIYGYTF.

This clonotype was observed a few times. This rearrangement joins TRBV7-2 to TRBJ2-7, with 11 bases that match TRBD2. V lost 6 bases and J lost 4; bases outside the gene matches: 5. Germline V gene sequence: CDR1 SGHTA, CDR2 FQGNSA. This CDR3 is 14 amino acids long. Written as DNA, the CDR3 is TGTGCCAGCAGGCAAACTAGCGGGGGTTACGAGCAGTACTTC. Protein: CASRQTSGGYEQYF.

In its sample, this clonotype was seen a few times. The V call is TRBV10-3, the J call TRBJ2-3; 7 nucleotides agree with TRBD2. From germline, CDR1 is ENHRY and CDR2 SYGVKD. The CDR3 is made up of 14 amino acids. V dropped 0 bases and J dropped 5; count of bases not matched to a gene: 2. CDR3 nucleotide sequence: TGTGCCATCAGTGAGTCCGGGGGGTTAGATACGCAGTATTTT. This sequence encodes CAISESGGLDTQYF.

The table lists this clonotype with many counts. The V gene is TRBV29-1, the J gene TRBJ2-7, with D perhaps matching TRBD2 (5 bases). Trimming left V 4 bases short and J 3 bases short, with 10 bases between. The CDR3 totals 12 residues. Germline CDR1 reads SQVTM; CDR2 reads ANQGSEA. The CDR3 region has the DNA TGCAGCGTTGTGTTCGAGGGCTACGAGCAGTACTTC. This codes for CSVVFEGYEQYF.

This clonotype was seen a few times. This rearrangement joins TRBV4-1 to TRBJ2-3; D is possibly TRBD2 (6 bases). Germline loops: CDR1 MGHRA, CDR2 YSYEKL. Deletions cut 3 bases from V and 0 bases from J, with 10 bases between. The CDR3 runs 15 residues. The chain's CDR3 is CASSHAGTSTDTQYF. DNA for the CDR3: TGCGCCAGCAGCCATGCGGGGACTAGCACAGATACGCAGTATTTT.

This clonotype has just one count. Compared with germline, one end of the junction differs, possibly owing to a read error. The rearrangement links TRBV7-3 to TRBJ2-7; D not certain. The CDR3 runs 14 residues. Germline values: CDR1 SGHTA, CDR2 FQGTGA. CDR3 amino acids: CTSSLKGFGYEQYF. CDR3 in DNA: TGTACCAGCAGCTTAAAGGGTTTCGGCTACGAGCAGTACTTC. The variable domain in full, with the rest retrieved from reference TRBV7-3 and TRBJ2-7, is GAGVSQTPSNKVTEKGKYVELRCDPISGHTALYWYRQSLGQGPEFLIYFQGTGAADDSGLPNDRFFAVRPEGSVSTLKIQRTERGDSAVYLCTSSLKGFGYEQYFGPGTRLTVT.

This clonotype has ten or more counts. The chain links TRBV6-5 to TRBJ2-5; 9 bases match TRBD2. The CDR3 totals 13 residues. V shed 10 bases, J shed 3 bases, and the junction held 6 bases outside the gene matches. From germline, CDR1 is MNHEY and CDR2 SVGAGI. CDR3 in amino acids: CATNRLAEETQYF. The CDR3 nucleotides read TGTGCCACCAACCGACTAGCGGAAGAGACCCAGTACTTC.

This clonotype was counted ten times or more. The chain links TRBV10-3 to TRBJ1-6; D call uncertain. Germline V CDR1 and CDR2: ENHRY, SYGVKD. The V end lost 3 bases, the J end lost 7 bases, and 10 bases lay between the germline ends. CDR3 length equals 14 residues. The CDR3 region has the DNA TGTGCCATCAGTGACAGTAGCGGAAATTCACCCCTCCACTTT. Its protein product is CAISDSSGNSPLHF.

This rearrangement joins TRBV19 to TRBJ1-5, with D hard to call. Germline loops: CDR1 LNHDA, CDR2 SQIVND (reference sequence). The CDR3 sequence is 12 residues long. The germline V and J ends were trimmed by 8 bases and 7 bases, with 12 bases remaining between them. CDR3 in amino acids: CASSPIQQPQHF. The CDR3 coding sequence is TGTGCCAGTTCTCCTATCCAACAGCCCCAGCATTTT. Full variable domain (missing parts from reference TRBV19 and TRBJ1-5): DGGITQSPKYLFRKEGQNVTLSCEQNLNHDAMYWYRQDPGQGLRLIYYSQIVNDFQKGDIAEGYSVSREKKESFPLTVTSAQKNPTAFYLCASSPIQQPQHFGDGTRLSIL.

In the case of this clonotype: A much larger clone lies a single base off, so this may be a read error. The chain has TRBV9 and TRBJ1-2; tentative D call: TRBD1 (5 bases). The CDR3 loop spans 13 amino acids. Germline lookup yields CDR1 SGDLS and CDR2 YYNGEE. Written as DNA, the CDR3 is TGTGCCAGCAGCCCAACAGGATTCTATGGCCACACCTTC. Protein product: CASSPTGFYGHTF.

The chain is built from TRBV5-1 and TRBJ2-3; maybe TRBD1 (5 bases). The germline gives CDR1 SGHRS, CDR2 YFSETQ. The V gene lost 0 bases and the J gene lost 0 bases, with 17 bases spanning the gap. The CDR3 contains 18 residues. The CDR3 DNA reads as TGCGCCAGCAGCTTGGCCAGTATTGGGGCGATTAGCACAGATACGCAGTATTTT. Encoded protein: CASSLASIGAISTDTQYF.

The V gene is TRBV6-6, the J gene TRBJ1-5; D gene uncertain. Germline CDR1 is MNHNY and CDR2 is SVGAGI (reference sequence). The CDR3 spans 13 residues. With 6 bases removed from V and 3 bases from J, the gap between germline ends came to 9 bases. This CDR3 is CASRISFNQPQHF. CDR3 nucleotide sequence: TGTGCCAGCAGGATCAGCTTCAATCAGCCCCAGCATTTT.

This clonotype was seen ten or more times. V gene TRBV29-1 combines with J gene TRBJ2-1; TRBD2 matches 8 bases. The germline gives CDR1 SQVTM, CDR2 ANQGSEA. The CDR3 has 14 residues. The J segment lost 4 bases and the V segment lost 5 bases, leaving 7 bases of the junction unmatched. The CDR3 region has the DNA TGCAGCGTTTTAAGCGGGAGTACTTACAATGAGCAGTTCTTC. Protein product: CSVLSGSTYNEQFF.

As to this clonotype: The junction and the germline gene differ at one end; a read error may be behind it. V usage is TRBV5-6 and J usage is TRBJ2-1, with D perhaps matching TRBD1 (5 bases). Germline loops: CDR1 SGHDT, CDR2 YYEEEE. The CDR3 is made up of 15 amino acids. CDR3 sequence reads: CASSHQGSPYNKQFF. The CDR3 DNA follows: TGTGCCAGCAGTCATCAGGGCTCCCCCTACAATAAGCAGTTCTTC.

With respect to this clonotype: Mismatch with germline at one junction end may stem from a read error. The CDR3 is CVSSYSSKGGYGYTF. The CDR3 DNA reads as TGTGTCAGCAGTTACTCGTCCAAGGGCGGCTATGGCTACACCTTC. This chain links TRBV6-5 with TRBJ1-2; D uncertain. The germline V gene encodes CDR1 MNHEY and CDR2 SVGAGI. This CDR3 spans 15 amino acids.

This clonotype was counted between two and nine times. The genes are TRBV20-1 and TRBJ2-3, with TRBD1 matching 7 bases. With V trimmed by 5 bases and J by 5 bases, 7 bases remained unmatched. Germline-derived CDR1 and CDR2 are DFQATT and SNEGSKA (reference sequence). This CDR3 spans 13 amino acids. Written as DNA, the CDR3 is TGCAGTGCTCGTGACAGGGCTAGAGATACGCAGTATTTT. This encodes CSARDRARDTQYF.

J is TRBJ1-1 and V is TRBV11-2; D is perhaps TRBD1 (5 bases). V lost 0 bases to trimming and J lost 1 base, with 15 bases between them. This CDR3 comprises 17 residues. Germline CDR1 reads SGHAT; CDR2 reads FQNNGV. The CDR3 here is CASSLEAGRRSNTEAFF. CDR3 DNA sequence: TGTGCCAGCAGCTTAGAAGCAGGGAGAAGGTCGAACACTGAAGCTTTCTTT.